These 16 T cell receptor beta chains share one sample of origin, sequenced in a study of patients and donors after allogeneic stem cell transplantation. TCRdb re-called the RT-PCR reads with MiXCR, one entry per CDR3 protein. In the table there are about 960,000 distinct CDR3 sequences, 18% of which are singletons. The sequenced sample consisted of blood, either unsorted or a sorted T cell fraction (not recorded which). The receptors stem from a human donor who was either an allogeneic HSCT recipient or a stem cell or donor lymphocyte infusion donor (not recorded which). It is not recorded whose cells these are; they may come from a transplant donor.

The rearrangement uses TRBV4-3 and TRBJ1-2, with D possibly being TRBD1 (5 bases). Between the trimmed V and J ends, which lost 1 base and 10 bases, there was a span of 22 bases. CDR1 is LGHNA, CDR2 YSLEER, per germline. The CDR3 loop spans 16 amino acids. CDR3 residues: CASSQGSRGLQGDYTF. The CDR3 nucleotides are TGCGCCAGCAGCCAAGGCTCTAGAGGGCTTCAAGGGGACTACACCTTC.

This clonotype was counted between two and nine times. This chain connects TRBV9 to TRBJ2-7, with D maybe TRBD2 (5 bases). From germline, CDR1 is SGDLS and CDR2 YYNGEE. This CDR3 contains 13 residues. V lost 4 bases and J lost 3, with 11 bases in between. The CDR3 bases are TGTGCCAGCAGCACGCGGGTGGACTACGAGCAGTACTTC. Its protein is CASSTRVDYEQYF.

The chain uses TRBV7-9 and TRBJ2-7; D is uncertain. Trimming stripped 5 bases from V and 2 bases from J, with 16 bases between. CDR3 length: 15 amino acids. Germline CDR1 reads SEHNR; CDR2 reads FQNEAQ (reference sequence). The CDR3 sequence: CASSPFGPAAYEQYF. The CDR3 coding sequence is TGTGCCAGCAGCCCTTTCGGACCCGCAGCCTACGAGCAGTACTTC.

This chain uses TRBV5-1 with TRBJ2-3; TRBD2 agrees at 15 bases. The CDR3 consists of 16 residues. Germline V gene sequence: CDR1 SGHRS, CDR2 YFSETQ. Trimming cost V 5 bases and J 3 bases; bases outside gene matches: 4. The CDR3 here is CASRRTSGRATDTQYF. As DNA, the CDR3 is TGCGCCAGCAGACGGACTAGCGGGAGGGCAACAGATACGCAGTATTTT.

This clonotype was counted between two and nine times. The J gene is TRBJ1-5, the V gene TRBV20-1, with D unresolved. The CDR3 sequence is 14 residues long. Trimming took 4 bases from V and 0 from J, leaving 10 bases between them. The germline CDR1 and CDR2 sequences are DFQATT and SNEGSKA (reference sequence). In DNA, the CDR3 is TGCAGTGCTACGCGGACCTATAGCAATCAGCCCCAGCATTTT. This encodes CSATRTYSNQPQHF.

This clonotype was detected many times. V is TRBV29-1 and J is TRBJ1-2, with TRBD1 identical over 7 bases. Per the germline V gene, CDR1 is SQVTM and CDR2 is ANQGSEA. V gave up 4 bases and J gave up 4 bases; unmatched junction bases: 6. CDR3 length: 13 residues. CDR3 in amino acids: CSVVDRATYGYTF. CDR3 in DNA: TGCAGCGTTGTAGACAGGGCGACCTATGGCTACACCTTC.

The chain joins TRBV11-1 to TRBJ2-7, with 8 bases fitting TRBD1. Trimming at V came to 2 bases and at J to 7 bases, leaving 19 bases not matched to a gene. Germline V gene data show CDR1 as SGHAT and CDR2 as FQDESV (reference sequence). The CDR3 is made up of 18 amino acids. Here the CDR3 DNA reads TGTGCCAGCAGCTTAAGGAGACCGGACAGGGTTTGGGTCGGAGAGCAGTACTTC. Its translation is CASSLRRPDRVWVGEQYF.

The rearrangement links TRBV20-1 to TRBJ1-2, with D possibly TRBD1 on 5 matching bases. Germline V gene sequence: CDR1 DFQATT, CDR2 SNEGSKA (reference sequence). V was clipped by 4 bases and J by 5 bases, with 14 bases between them. The length of the CDR3 is 13 residues. The CDR3 spells CSAKGTRAYGYTF. The DNA for the CDR3 is TGCAGTGCTAAAGGGACCCGAGCTTATGGCTACACCTTC.

This clonotype was counted ten times or more. This chain links TRBV12-3 or TRBV12-4 with TRBJ1-5; no firm D call. Trimming took 2 bases from V and 0 from J, leaving 11 bases between them. CDR3 length: 16 amino acids. CDR3 in DNA: TGTGCCAGCAGTTTATCTCCCCGAAATAGCAATCAGCCCCAGCATTTT. Translating gives CASSLSPRNSNQPQHF.

At least ten counts were recorded for this clonotype. The genes are TRBV6-5 and TRBJ2-3; no reliable D call. The CDR3 has 13 residues. Germline V gene data show CDR1 as MNHEY and CDR2 as SVGAGI. V lost 2 bases, J lost 2 bases, and 5 bases lay in between. The CDR3 region has the DNA TGTGCCAGCAGTTACCCTTCCACAGATACGCAGTATTTT. Protein product: CASSYPSTDTQYF.

In its sample, this clonotype was seen a few times. This chain links TRBV6-5 with TRBJ2-2, with D possibly matching TRBD1 (5 bases). Trimming cost V 1 base and J 6 bases, with 9 bases left between them. The CDR3 totals 14 residues. Germline loops: CDR1 MNHEY, CDR2 SVGAGI. The CDR3 DNA reads TGTGCCAGCAGTTACTTGGGGCAGTCCGGGGAGCTGTTTTTT. It codes for CASSYLGQSGELFF.

The gene calls are TRBV6-6 and TRBJ1-2; D is uncertain. Germline V gene data show CDR1 as MNHNY and CDR2 as SVGAGI (reference sequence). The CDR3 length is 12 residues. V dropped 2 bases and J dropped 4 bases, with 5 bases sitting between them. CDR3 region: CASSYELYGYTF. The CDR3 DNA is TGTGCCAGCAGTTACGAGCTCTATGGCTACACCTTC.

The sample holds a few counts of this clonotype. The rearrangement links TRBV12-3 or TRBV12-4 to TRBJ2-2; 7 positions match TRBD2. Trimming at V came to 6 bases and at J to 2 bases, leaving 3 bases not matched to a gene. The CDR3 is 14 amino acids. CDR3: CASRRELNTGELFF. CDR3 DNA sequence: TGTGCCAGCAGGCGGGAGCTAAACACCGGGGAGCTGTTTTTT.

The chain links TRBV20-1 to TRBJ2-3; no clear D gene. In germline, CDR1 is DFQATT, CDR2 SNEGSKA (reference sequence). V dropped 5 bases and J dropped 3 bases, with 9 bases sitting between them. The CDR3 has 12 amino acids. CDR3 coding DNA: TGCAGTGCTCCCCCCCAGACAGATACGCAGTATTTT. Translated: CSAPPQTDTQYF.

This clonotype was seen once. The chain joins TRBV20-1 to TRBJ2-3, with 12 bases aligning to TRBD2. This CDR3 region has 19 residues. Trimming removed 6 bases from V and 1 base from J; junction bases left unmatched: 17. Looked up from germline, CDR1 is DFQATT and CDR2 is SNEGSKA (reference sequence). As DNA, the CDR3 is TGCAGTGCATCCTTGGGACTAGCGGGTACCAACGCCGGCACAGATACGCAGTATTTT. Translated, it gives CSASLGLAGTNAGTDTQYF.

This clonotype was observed a few times. The gene calls are TRBV19 and TRBJ2-2; 9 nucleotides align to TRBD1. The CDR3 runs to 16 residues. After removal of 5 bases from V and 4 bases from J, the junction contained 8 bases not matched to a gene. Germline values: CDR1 LNHDA, CDR2 SQIVND (reference sequence). The DNA for the CDR3 is TGTGCCAGTAGTTCTCTTGACAGGGGGAGCACCGGGGAGCTGTTTTTT. Translated, it gives CASSSLDRGSTGELFF.